The 10 T cell receptor beta chains below all came from one sample that was sequenced in a study of blood T cell repertoires in COVID-19. The data were produced by immunoSEQ multiplex PCR, yet TCRdb's version contains in-frame clones alone and is incomplete. The profile shows about 300,000 clones, 75% to 90% of them singletons. Specimen: PBMCs or T cells enriched from blood (not recorded which). These receptor sequences come from a man aged 55-75 years who had recovered from COVID-19.

This clone was observed a few times. CDR3 in amino acids: CASSSFGPNQPQHF. In nucleotides, the CDR3 is TGTGCCAGCTCTTCGTTTGGGCCCAATCAGCCCCAGCATTTT. The chain joins TRBV18 to TRBJ1-5; no definite D call. Per the germline V gene, CDR1 is KGHSH and CDR2 is LQKENI. The CDR3 spans 14 residues. V lost 6 bases and J 3 bases, leaving 12 bases between the germline ends. The full variable domain, in which reference TRBV18 and TRBJ1-5 provide the parts outside the CDR3, is NAGVMQNPRHLVRRRGQEARLRCSPMKGHSHVYWYRQLPEEGLKFMVYLQKENIIDESGMPKERFSAEFPKEGPSILRIQQVVRGDSAAYFCASSSFGPNQPQHFGDGTRLSIL.

The table lists this clone with a count of one. The rearrangement links TRBV2 to TRBJ1-5; 8 bases align to TRBD1. Germline CDR1 and CDR2: SNHLY and FYNNEI. Germline trimming cut 7 bases from V and 1 base from J; bases unmatched to any gene: 6. CDR3 size: 15 residues. The CDR3 loop reads CASKAGGGSNQPQHF. The CDR3 DNA is TGTGCCAGCAAAGCAGGGGGCGGAAGCAATCAGCCCCAGCATTTT. Variable domain in full (rest from reference TRBV2 and TRBJ1-5): EPEVTQTPSHQVTQMGQEVILRCVPISNHLYFYWYRQILGQKVEFLVSFYNNEISEKSEIFDDQFSVERPDGSNFTLKIRSTKLEDSAMYFCASKAGGGSNQPQHFGDGTRLSIL.

This chain connects TRBV7-9 to TRBJ1-1; 9 bases align to TRBD1. V gave up 3 bases and J gave up 4 bases; unmatched junction bases: 3. Germline V gives CDR1 SEHNR, CDR2 FQNEAQ (reference sequence). This CDR3 has 14 residues. CDR3: CASSFGDRATEAFF. The CDR3 DNA sequence: TGTGCCAGCAGCTTTGGGGACAGGGCCACTGAAGCTTTCTTT. The full variable domain, rest sourced from reference TRBV7-9 and TRBJ1-1, is DTGVSQNPRHKITKRGQNVTFRCDPISEHNRLYWYRQTLGQGPEFLTYFQNEAQLEKSRLLSDRFSAERPKGSFSTLEIQRTEQGDSAMYLCASSFGDRATEAFFGQGTRLTVV.

J is TRBJ2-7 and V is TRBV2, with 13 positions matching TRBD2. CDR1 SNHLY and CDR2 FYNNEI come from the germline V gene. This CDR3 is built from 16 residues. V shed 7 bases, J shed 7 bases, and the junction held 13 bases outside the gene matches. DNA of the CDR3: TGTGCCAGCAAGGTCGAAGGACTAGCGGGAGTTGGAGAGCAGTACTTC. Its translation is CASKVEGLAGVGEQYF.

V and J are TRBV29-1 and TRBJ1-2, with D perhaps matching TRBD1 (6 bases). The CDR3 spans 14 residues. Germline assignment: CDR1 SQVTM and CDR2 ANQGSEA. The germline V and J ends were trimmed by 4 bases and 7 bases, with 19 bases remaining between them. In DNA form, the CDR3 reads TGCAGCGTTGGGGGCCGGACAGAGGGTCGTGGCTACACCTTC. Its translation: CSVGGRTEGRGYTF.

The table lists this clone with a few counts. The chain couples TRBV7-2 to TRBJ2-2, with D hard to call. The CDR3 is made up of 15 amino acids. Looked up from germline, CDR1 is SGHTA and CDR2 is FQGNSA. The ends were cut back, 4 bases at V and 1 base at J, with 10 bases in the middle. The CDR3 region has the DNA TGTGCCAGCAGCTCCATGGAGCGGAACACCGGGGAGCTGTTTTTT. Protein product: CASSSMERNTGELFF.

A single count supports this clone. V usage is TRBV7-9 and J usage is TRBJ2-6; D gene unclear. The germline CDR1 and CDR2 sequences are SEHNR and FQNEAQ (reference sequence). The V end lost 1 base, the J end lost 3 bases, and 10 bases lay between the germline ends. CDR3 length equals 16 residues. CDR3 sequence reads: CASSLGAGLGANVLTF. The CDR3 DNA is TGTGCCAGCAGCTTAGGGGCCGGTCTTGGGGCCAACGTCCTGACTTTC.

This clone has just one count. The chain uses TRBV7-6 and TRBJ1-1; no clear D gene. Germline V lookup: CDR1 SGHVS, CDR2 FNYEAQ. The length of the CDR3 is 17 residues. The V end was cut by 0 bases, the J end by 1 base, with 15 bases between. CDR3 protein: CASSLAAGSRGNTEAFF. CDR3 DNA: TGTGCCAGCAGCTTAGCGGCCGGCAGCCGGGGGAACACTGAAGCTTTCTTT.

V and J are TRBV5-4 and TRBJ2-3; a possible D gene is TRBD1 (6 bases). CDR1 is SGHNT, CDR2 YYREEE, per germline (reference sequence). CDR3 size: 15 residues. Trimming left V 3 bases short and J 2 bases short, with 13 bases between. The CDR3 loop reads CASSSGGGYTDTQYF. CDR3 bases: TGTGCCAGCAGCTCTGGGGGCGGTTACACAGATACGCAGTATTTT.

The CDR3 protein is CASIGLARETQYF. The DNA of the CDR3 is TGTGCCAGCATAGGACTAGCACGCGAGACCCAGTACTTC. V and J are TRBV28 and TRBJ2-5; 8 positions match TRBD2. This CDR3 region has 13 residues. V gave up 7 bases and J gave up 5 bases; unmatched junction bases: 6. Looked up from germline, CDR1 is MDHEN and CDR2 is SYDVKM.